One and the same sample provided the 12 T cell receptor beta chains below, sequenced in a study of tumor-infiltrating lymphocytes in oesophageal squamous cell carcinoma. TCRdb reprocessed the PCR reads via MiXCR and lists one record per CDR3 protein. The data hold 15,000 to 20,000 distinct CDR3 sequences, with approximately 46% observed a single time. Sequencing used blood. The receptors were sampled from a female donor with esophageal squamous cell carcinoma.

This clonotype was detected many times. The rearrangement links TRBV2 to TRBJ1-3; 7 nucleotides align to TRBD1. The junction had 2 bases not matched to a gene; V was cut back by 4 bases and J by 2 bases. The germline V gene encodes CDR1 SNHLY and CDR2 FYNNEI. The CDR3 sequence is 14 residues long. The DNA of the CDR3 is TGTGCCAGCAGTGGACAGGGTGCTGGAAACACCATATATTTT. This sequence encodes CASSGQGAGNTIYF.

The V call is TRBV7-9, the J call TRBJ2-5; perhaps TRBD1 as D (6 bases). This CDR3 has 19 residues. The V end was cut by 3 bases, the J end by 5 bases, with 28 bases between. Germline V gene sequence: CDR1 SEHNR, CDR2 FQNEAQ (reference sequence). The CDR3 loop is CASSFLTGTVGAWRETQYF. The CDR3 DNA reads TGTGCCAGCAGCTTTCTTACGGGTACAGTGGGGGCGTGGAGGGAGACCCAGTACTTC.

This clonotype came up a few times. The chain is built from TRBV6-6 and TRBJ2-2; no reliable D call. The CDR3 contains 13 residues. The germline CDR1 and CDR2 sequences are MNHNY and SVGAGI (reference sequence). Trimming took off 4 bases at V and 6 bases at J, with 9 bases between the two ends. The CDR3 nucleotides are TGTGCCAGCAGTTCCCCCCGAGCCGGGGAGCTGTTTTTT. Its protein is CASSSPRAGELFF.

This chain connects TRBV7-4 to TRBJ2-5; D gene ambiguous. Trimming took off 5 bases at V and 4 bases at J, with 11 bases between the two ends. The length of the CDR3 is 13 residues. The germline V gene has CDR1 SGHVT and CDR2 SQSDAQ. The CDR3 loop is CASSRHMGETQYF. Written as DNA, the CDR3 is TGTGCCAGCAGCCGTCACATGGGAGAGACCCAGTACTTC.

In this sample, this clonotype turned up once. The CDR3 sequence: CASAGRLQETQYF. The CDR3 DNA follows: TGTGCCAGCGCAGGGCGTCTCCAAGAGACCCAGTACTTC. This chain links TRBV12-3 or TRBV12-4 with TRBJ2-3; D is possibly TRBD1 (5 bases). The end of the DNA is better explained by TRBJ2-5, so the J call may be wrong. The CDR3 extends over 13 amino acids.

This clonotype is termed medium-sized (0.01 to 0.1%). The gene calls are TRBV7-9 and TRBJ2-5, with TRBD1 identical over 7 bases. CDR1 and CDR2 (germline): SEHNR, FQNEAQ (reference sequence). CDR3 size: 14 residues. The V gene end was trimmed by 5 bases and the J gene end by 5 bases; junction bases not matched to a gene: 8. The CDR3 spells CASSIGTATETQYF. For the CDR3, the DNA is TGTGCCAGCAGCATCGGGACAGCCACCGAGACCCAGTACTTC. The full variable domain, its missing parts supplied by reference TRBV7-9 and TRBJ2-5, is DTGVSQNPRHKITKRGQNVTFRCDPISEHNRLYWYRQTLGQGPEFLTYFQNEAQLEKSRLLSDRFSAERPKGSFSTLEIQRTEQGDSAMYLCASSIGTATETQYFGPGTRLLVL.

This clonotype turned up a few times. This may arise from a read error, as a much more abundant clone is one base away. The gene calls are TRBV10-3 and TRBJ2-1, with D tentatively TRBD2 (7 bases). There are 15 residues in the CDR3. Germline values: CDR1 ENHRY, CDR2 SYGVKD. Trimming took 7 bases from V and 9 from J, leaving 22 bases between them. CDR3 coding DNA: TGTGCCATCACCCCTCAGGGTCGGGGGGCGGGTGAGCAGTTCTTC. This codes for CAITPQGRGAGEQFF.

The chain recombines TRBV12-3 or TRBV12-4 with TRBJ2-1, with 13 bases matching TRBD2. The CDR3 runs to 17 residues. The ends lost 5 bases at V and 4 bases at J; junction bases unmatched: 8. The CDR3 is CASSRPPGLAGYNEQFF. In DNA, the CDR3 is TGTGCCAGCAGTCGTCCGCCGGGACTAGCGGGGTACAATGAGCAGTTCTTC.

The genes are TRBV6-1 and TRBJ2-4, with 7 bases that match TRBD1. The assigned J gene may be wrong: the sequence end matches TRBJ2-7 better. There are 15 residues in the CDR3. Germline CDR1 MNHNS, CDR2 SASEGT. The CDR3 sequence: CASSVNLGQVYEQYF. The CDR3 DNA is TGTGCCAGCAGTGTAAACCTAGGACAGGTGTACGAGCAGTACTTC.

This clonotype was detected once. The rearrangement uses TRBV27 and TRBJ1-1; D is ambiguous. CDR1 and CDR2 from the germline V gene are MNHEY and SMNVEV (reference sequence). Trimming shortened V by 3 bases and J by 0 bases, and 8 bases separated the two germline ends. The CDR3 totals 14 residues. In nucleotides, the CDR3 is TGTGCCAGCAGTTTCGAAGGGTTGAACACTGAAGCTTTCTTT. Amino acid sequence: CASSFEGLNTEAFF.

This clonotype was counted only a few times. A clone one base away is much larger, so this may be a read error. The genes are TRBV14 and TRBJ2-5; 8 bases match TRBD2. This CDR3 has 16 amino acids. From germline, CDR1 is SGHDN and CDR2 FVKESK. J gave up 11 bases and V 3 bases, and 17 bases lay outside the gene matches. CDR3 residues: CASSQVWADSGNEQYF. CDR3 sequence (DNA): TGTGCCAGCAGCCAGGTATGGGCCGATAGCGGGAATGAGCAGTACTTC. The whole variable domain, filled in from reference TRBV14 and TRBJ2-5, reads EAGVTQFPSHSVIEKGQTVTLRCDPISGHDNLYWYRRVMGKEIKFLLHFVKESKQDESGMPNNRFLAERTGGTYSTLKVQPAELEDSGVYFCASSQVWADSGNEQYFGPGTRLLVL.

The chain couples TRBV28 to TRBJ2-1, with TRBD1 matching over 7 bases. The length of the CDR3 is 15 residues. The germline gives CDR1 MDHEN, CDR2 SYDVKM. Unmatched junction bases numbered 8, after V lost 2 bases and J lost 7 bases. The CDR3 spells CASSLSRQGKNEQFF. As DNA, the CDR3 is TGTGCCAGCAGTTTAAGCCGACAGGGAAAAAATGAGCAGTTCTTC.